These 25 T cell receptor beta chains originate from one sample sequenced in a study of regulatory T cells in long-lasting Graves disease. Both iRepertoire HTBI primers and Arm-PCR of CDR3 regions were used to build the TCR beta libraries. Each CDR3 protein gets one entry after TCRdb re-called the multiplex PCR reads with MiXCR. Among some 400,000 distinct CDR3 sequences listed, about 15% were seen once. The time point is: newly diagnosed GD, antithyroid drugs for less than 3 months. PBMC RNA served as the TCR library source. These data were also filed under a second study, of T cells in Graves' hyperthyroidism and ophthalmopathy.

Source: peripheral blood mononuclear cells (PBMCs), taken at new diagnosis, from a patient treated with antithyroid drugs. Every receptor here comes from a woman aged 30 to 39 with Graves disease.

Ten or more counts support this clonotype. This chain joins TRBV6-1 and TRBJ2-3; 9 nucleotides line up with TRBD1. After removal of 6 bases from V and 3 bases from J, the junction contained 7 bases not matched to a gene. The germline V gene encodes CDR1 MNHNS and CDR2 SASEGT. This CDR3 is 15 amino acids long. CDR3 coding DNA: TGTGCCAGCAGGGGGGCGGGGACAGGGACAGATACGCAGTATTTT. It translates to CASRGAGTGTDTQYF.

This chain joins TRBV2 and TRBJ1-3; a possible D gene is TRBD1 (5 bases). Per germline, CDR1 SNHLY and CDR2 FYNNEI. V was shortened by 7 bases and J by 3 bases, with 19 bases between the two germline ends. This CDR3 comprises 16 residues. The CDR3 sequence is CASKARAWEGGNTIYF. The CDR3 DNA is TGTGCCAGCAAGGCCAGGGCATGGGAGGGTGGAAACACCATATATTTT.

This clonotype was found many times. The J gene is TRBJ2-7, the V gene TRBV28, with D possibly TRBD1 on 6 matching bases. The V gene lost 2 bases and the J gene lost 3 bases, with 11 bases spanning the gap. The CDR3 spans 14 residues. Germline CDR1 MDHEN, CDR2 SYDVKM. CDR3: CASSLQGIVYEQYF. CDR3 nucleotide sequence: TGTGCCAGCAGTTTACAGGGGATAGTCTACGAGCAGTACTTC. The whole variable domain, remainder taken from reference TRBV28 and TRBJ2-7, is DVKVTQSSRYLVKRTGEKVFLECVQDMDHENMFWYRQDPGLGLRLIYFSYDVKMKEKGDIPEGYSVSREKKERFSLILESASTNQTSMYLCASSLQGIVYEQYFGPGTRLTVT.

This clonotype was detected a few times. The chain links TRBV2 to TRBJ2-7; tentatively, D is TRBD1 (6 bases). The V gene lost 8 bases and the J gene lost 7 bases, with 27 bases spanning the gap. Germline V gives CDR1 SNHLY, CDR2 FYNNEI. The CDR3 has 16 residues. The CDR3 sequence is CASCWTERADSLEQYF. Written as DNA, the CDR3 is TGTGCCAGCTGTTGGACAGAGAGAGCAGATTCCCTAGAGCAGTACTTC.

At least ten counts were recorded for this clonotype. This sequence joins TRBV12-3 or TRBV12-4 and TRBJ2-7; D gene ambiguous. This CDR3 is built from 13 residues. V was trimmed by 4 bases and J by 2 bases, leaving 9 bases between them. CDR3 DNA sequence: TGTGCCAGCAGTTCGGGCCTCACCTACGAGCAGTACTTC. It encodes CASSSGLTYEQYF.

CDR3 DNA: TGTGCCAGCAGTGAAATTCTAAGAAGCCAAAGCTCCTACGAGCAGTACTTC. Its translation: CASSEILRSQSSYEQYF. The chain employs TRBV2 and TRBJ2-7; D gene unclear. The CDR3 runs 17 residues. Trimming left V 2 bases short and J 0 bases short, with 17 bases between. Germline loops: CDR1 SNHLY, CDR2 FYNNEI.

The rearrangement links TRBV3-1 to TRBJ2-2; 10 nucleotides line up with TRBD1. Trimming took 6 bases from V and 4 from J; bases not matched to a gene: 11. The germline gives CDR1 LGHDT, CDR2 YNNKEL (reference sequence). The CDR3 contains 17 residues. CDR3 DNA: TGTGCCAGCAGGCTGCTCCCCGGGACAGGGGCCACCGGGGAGCTGTTTTTT. Encoded protein: CASRLLPGTGATGELFF.

This clonotype was counted a few times. This chain connects TRBV6-1 to TRBJ2-3; D unclear. The CDR3 spans 12 residues. Trimming took off 7 bases at V and 3 bases at J, with 8 bases between the two ends. Germline V gives CDR1 MNHNS, CDR2 SASEGT. The CDR3 nucleotides read TGTGCCAGCAAGGTTCGGACAGATACGCAGTATTTT. It yields the protein CASKVRTDTQYF.

On this clonotype itself: A read error may explain this, as a much larger clone is one base away. The chain links TRBV3-1 to TRBJ2-4; 9 bases fit TRBD1. The CDR3 contains 13 residues. Germline-derived CDR1 and CDR2 are LGHDT and YNNKEL (reference sequence). The chain's CDR3 is CASNHVLGQGMFF. Here the CDR3 DNA reads TGTGCCAGCAACCACGTTCTAGGACAGGGGATGTTCTTC.

This clonotype was seen repeatedly, ten times or more. The gene calls are TRBV29-1 and TRBJ2-1; maybe TRBD2 (7 bases). Trimming left V 3 bases short and J 7 bases short, with 19 bases between. In germline, CDR1 is SQVTM, CDR2 ANQGSEA. The CDR3 has 15 residues. CDR3 region: CSVDVSGEGWNEQFF. The CDR3 nucleotides read TGCAGCGTTGACGTTTCAGGGGAGGGTTGGAATGAGCAGTTCTTC.

In its sample, this clonotype was seen many times. The rearrangement uses TRBV12-3 or TRBV12-4 and TRBJ2-1; no firm D call. V dropped 5 bases and J dropped 8 bases, with 7 bases sitting between them. CDR3 length equals 11 residues. The CDR3 is CASSHSHEQFF. The CDR3 nucleotides are TGTGCCAGCAGTCATTCACATGAGCAGTTCTTC.

This clonotype was seen a handful of times. The chain has TRBV6-1 and TRBJ1-4; 7 bases align to TRBD1. Germline CDR1 MNHNS, CDR2 SASEGT. V lost 10 bases to trimming and J lost 6 bases; unmatched junction nucleotides: 8. The CDR3 consists of 13 residues. CDR3 coding DNA: TGTGCCACAAGACAGGGAGTGGATGAAAAACTGTTTTTT. It codes for CATRQGVDEKLFF.

This rearrangement joins TRBV5-1 to TRBJ2-7; weak D call: TRBD1 (6 bases). V shed 6 bases and J shed 2 bases, with 12 bases lying between them. This CDR3 region has 13 residues. From germline, CDR1 is SGHRS and CDR2 YFSETQ. The CDR3 DNA sequence: TGCGCCAGCACATCAGGACAGCCCTACGAGCAGTACTTC. Amino acids: CASTSGQPYEQYF.

In this sample, this clonotype turned up many times. The chain employs TRBV10-3 and TRBJ1-1; D remains unclear. CDR1 and CDR2 from the germline V gene are ENHRY and SYGVKD. This CDR3 spans 15 amino acids. Trimming removed 0 bases from V and 0 bases from J, with 8 bases in between. The CDR3 protein is CAISESGRVNTEAFF. The CDR3 DNA is TGTGCCATCAGTGAGTCAGGGAGGGTGAACACTGAAGCTTTCTTT.

There are many counts of this clonotype. The chain carries TRBV5-1 and TRBJ2-2; 13 nucleotides align to TRBD2. The CDR3 covers 17 residues. Looked up from germline, CDR1 is SGHRS and CDR2 is YFSETQ. Trimming at V came to 4 bases and at J to 8 bases, leaving 11 bases not matched to a gene. CDR3 coding DNA: TGCGCCAGCAGCCCGACGACTAGCGGGAGGACTCCAGGGGAGCTGTTTTTT. It encodes CASSPTTSGRTPGELFF.

The sample holds many counts of this clonotype. The chain is built from TRBV18 and TRBJ1-5, with D tentatively TRBD1 (5 bases). CDR1 is KGHSH, CDR2 LQKENI, per germline. The CDR3 runs to 13 residues. V lost 8 bases and J 5 bases, leaving 13 bases between the germline ends. The CDR3 loop reads CASSPWGDQPQHF. Here the CDR3 DNA reads TGTGCCAGCAGCCCGTGGGGGGATCAGCCCCAGCATTTT.

This clonotype was counted at least ten times. The chain couples TRBV11-2 to TRBJ2-2; D ambiguous. The V end lost 1 base, the J end lost 5 bases, and 11 bases lay between the germline ends. There are 15 residues in the CDR3. CDR1 is SGHAT and CDR2 is FQNNGV in the germline V gene. The CDR3 is CASSLALARTGELFF. In DNA form, the CDR3 reads TGTGCCAGCAGCTTAGCCCTCGCCAGGACCGGGGAGCTGTTTTTT.

This chain joins TRBV18 and TRBJ1-1, with no clear D. Trimming stripped 2 bases from V and 5 bases from J, with 15 bases between. Germline V lookup: CDR1 KGHSH, CDR2 LQKENI. This CDR3 region has 15 residues. The DNA of the CDR3 is TGTGCCAGCTCACCAAGGTCCCCCTCGGGGACTGAAGCTTTCTTT. This encodes CASSPRSPSGTEAFF.

In its sample, this clonotype was seen a few times. The chain carries TRBV6-1 and TRBJ2-2, with no clear D. This CDR3 is built from 12 residues. Germline V gives CDR1 MNHNS, CDR2 SASEGT. V lost 6 bases and J 7 bases, leaving 9 bases between the germline ends. As DNA, the CDR3 is TGTGCCAGCAGGCGTTTGGGCGGGGAGCTGTTTTTT. This translates into CASRRLGGELFF.

This clonotype was observed at least ten times. The V call is TRBV9, the J call TRBJ1-2; D not certain. Per the germline V gene, CDR1 is SGDLS and CDR2 is YYNGEE. This CDR3 region has 14 residues. Trimming removed 3 bases at V and 2 bases at J, with 11 bases between. The CDR3 DNA is TGTGCCAGCAGCGCACGAGACGGAAACTATGGCTACACCTTC. It translates to CASSARDGNYGYTF.

The chain carries TRBV9 and TRBJ2-7, with D perhaps matching TRBD2 (6 bases). V was trimmed by 2 bases and J by 5 bases, leaving 14 bases between them. Germline V CDR1 and CDR2: SGDLS, YYNGEE. The CDR3 extends over 14 amino acids. The CDR3 spells CASSVYGEAHEQYF. The CDR3 coding sequence is TGTGCCAGCAGCGTTTACGGGGAGGCCCACGAGCAGTACTTC.

The sample holds many counts of this clonotype. The chain recombines TRBV28 with TRBJ1-6, with a tentative D call TRBD1 (5 bases). Germline assignment: CDR1 MDHEN and CDR2 SYDVKM. This CDR3 spans 16 amino acids. V lost 1 base to trimming and J lost 3 bases, with 10 bases between them. The CDR3, as DNA: TGTGCCAGCAGTTTATATGGGGGGGGCTATAATTCACCCCTCCACTTT. It is translated as CASSLYGGGYNSPLHF.

This rearrangement joins TRBV20-1 to TRBJ1-6; D perhaps matches TRBD1 (6 bases). There are 13 residues in the CDR3. The V and J ends lost 5 bases and 10 bases respectively, with 15 bases between them. Germline CDR1 and CDR2: DFQATT and SNEGSKA (reference sequence). The CDR3 region has the DNA TGCAGTGCTTTCATGGACAGCTCCTCACCCCTCCACTTT. Amino acids: CSAFMDSSSPLHF.

This clonotype has only a few counts. The chain couples TRBV6-1 to TRBJ2-6; 16 bases fit TRBD2. V shed 11 bases, J shed 2 bases, and the junction held 3 bases outside the gene matches. The CDR3 covers 16 residues. The V gene's germline CDR1 is MNHNS and CDR2 SASEGT. The CDR3 coding sequence is TGTGCCGCGGGACTAGCGGGAGGGACTGGGGCCAACGTCCTGACTTTC. Protein product: CAAGLAGGTGANVLTF.

This clonotype was seen a few times. The chain has TRBV24-1 and TRBJ2-1; D remains unclear. Per germline, CDR1 KGHDR and CDR2 SFDVKD. Trimming shortened V by 3 bases and J by 12 bases, and 17 bases separated the two germline ends. CDR3 size: 14 residues. CDR3 bases: TGTGCCACCAGTGATATACCAGGACCTCATAGGCAGTTCTTC. Protein sequence: CATSDIPGPHRQFF.